The T cell receptor beta chain described here comes from a study of T cell responses to AZD1222 COVID-19 vaccine. Study overall: Analysis merged second doses at about 4 or about 12 weeks.

Broader study findings: Regions left unmutated in variants are reportedly the target of nearly half of spike-specific TCRs. The study found vaccine-associated CD4 TCRs spanning spike, dominant at 160-218 and 743-854. Baseline serology detected seropositivity in only 6 or 7 AZD1222 recipients.

A remark on this clone: Its antigen is unidentified.

TCRdb's copy holds only in-frame clones and misses some; the assay was immunoSEQ multiplex PCR. The sample has about 140,000 clones, around 90% seen once. Trimming cost V 5 bases and J 7 bases; bases outside gene matches: 2. Germline V CDR1 and CDR2: LGHNA, YSLEER. CDR3 size: 13 residues. V and J are TRBV4-3 and TRBJ1-4; 9 positions agree with TRBD1. The sequence was obtained from an adult in good health. This material consisted of peripheral blood, taken on day 0 of AZD1222 vaccination. CDR3 DNA sequence: TGCGCCAGCAGCGGGACAGGGCTTGAAAAACTGTTTTTT. Translated, it gives CASSGTGLEKLFF.